This passage covers 19 T cell receptor beta chains from one sample sequenced in a study of early T cells in non-severe SARS-CoV-2 infection. TCRdb reanalysed the 5' RACE reads using MiXCR and keeps one entry per CDR3 protein. The data hold about 45,000 distinct CDR3 sequences, with less than 15% observed a single time. The sequenced material came from whole blood. The receptors were sampled from an adult who was a healthcare worker with PCR-confirmed SARS-CoV-2 infection or an uninfected control (not recorded which).

This clonotype was observed a few times. V usage is TRBV7-2 and J usage is TRBJ1-5, with a possible D match to TRBD1 (5 bases). Germline CDR1 is SGHTA and CDR2 is FQGNSA. V was cut by 0 bases and J by 2 bases, with 8 bases left in between. The CDR3 sequence is 15 residues long. In DNA, the CDR3 is TGTGCCAGCAGCTTAGCGTGGGGGGGCAATCAGCCCCAGCATTTT. Protein product: CASSLAWGGNQPQHF.

V usage is TRBV9 and J usage is TRBJ1-1; 7 nucleotides match TRBD1. The CDR3 contains 14 residues. From germline, CDR1 is SGDLS and CDR2 YYNGEE. V was pared by 3 bases and J by 4 bases, with 6 bases of the junction left unmatched. The CDR3 region has the DNA TGTGCCAGCAGCGCGACAGGGCGGGGCACTGAAGCTTTCTTT. Translating it yields CASSATGRGTEAFF.

This clonotype has only a few counts. The V call is TRBV4-3, the J call TRBJ2-1, with a weak D call TRBD1 (6 bases). The V end was cut by 4 bases, the J end by 8 bases, with 21 bases between. Germline V gene lookup returns CDR1 LGHNA and CDR2 YSLEER. The CDR3 sequence is 16 residues long. The CDR3 DNA follows: TGCGCCAGCAGCCGGGCAGGGGAACAAGTACAAGATGAGCAGTTCTTC. It yields the protein CASSRAGEQVQDEQFF.

This clonotype was seen many times. The chain has TRBV11-2 and TRBJ1-1, with D unclear. CDR3 length equals 15 residues. Trimming left V 0 bases short and J 0 bases short, with 8 bases between. The germline V gene encodes CDR1 SGHAT and CDR2 FQNNGV. The CDR3 loop is CASSLDPSLNTEAFF. CDR3 in DNA: TGTGCCAGCAGCTTAGATCCCTCGCTGAACACTGAAGCTTTCTTT. The variable domain in full, with the rest retrieved from reference TRBV11-2 and TRBJ1-1, is EAGVAQSPRYKIIEKRQSVAFWCNPISGHATLYWYQQILGQGPKLLIQFQNNGVVDDSQLPKDRFSAERLKGVDSTLKIQPAKLEDSAVYLCASSLDPSLNTEAFFGQGTRLTVV.

This clonotype was seen more than once but under ten times. The chain has TRBV11-2 and TRBJ2-4; 10 nucleotides agree with TRBD2. Germline lookup yields CDR1 SGHAT and CDR2 FQNNGV. The junction had 3 bases not matched to a gene; V was cut back by 3 bases and J by 4 bases. This CDR3 is 15 amino acids long. This chain's CDR3 is CASSLASGGKNIQYF. The CDR3 DNA follows: TGTGCCAGCAGCTTGGCTAGCGGGGGAAAAAACATTCAGTACTTC.

This clonotype was counted a few times. The chain has TRBV25-1 and TRBJ2-5, with TRBD1 matching over 7 bases. The CDR3 is 16 residues long. The V gene end was trimmed by 6 bases and the J gene end by 1 base; junction bases not matched to a gene: 11. Germline CDR1 MGHDK, CDR2 SYGVNS. As DNA, the CDR3 is TGTGCCAGCAGAAAACAGGGGAGACAGGGCCAAGAGACCCAGTACTTC. It encodes CASRKQGRQGQETQYF.

CDR3 in amino acids: CSVLTSGRAETQYF. The CDR3, as DNA: TGCAGCGTTCTGACTAGCGGGAGGGCAGAGACCCAGTACTTC. This chain uses TRBV29-1 with TRBJ2-5; TRBD2 aligns across 14 bases. CDR1 SQVTM and CDR2 ANQGSEA come from the germline V gene. The CDR3 is 14 residues long. Trimming took 5 bases from V and 4 from J; bases not matched to a gene: 3.

The chain has TRBV12-3 or TRBV12-4 and TRBJ1-1; D is undetermined. V was shortened by 3 bases and J by 1 base, with 9 bases between the two germline ends. The CDR3 covers 14 residues. This chain's CDR3 is CASSFSGGNTEAFF. The CDR3 DNA is TGTGCCAGCAGTTTTTCGGGAGGGAACACTGAAGCTTTCTTT.

Only a few counts were recorded for this clonotype. This chain joins TRBV7-9 and TRBJ2-7, with D perhaps TRBD1 (5 bases). With 1 base removed from V and 3 bases from J, the gap between germline ends came to 13 bases. This CDR3 contains 15 residues. Germline V gene sequence: CDR1 SEHNR, CDR2 FQNEAQ (reference sequence). CDR3 sequence reads: CASSLGAGIFYEQYF. The CDR3 nucleotides read TGTGCCAGCAGCTTAGGGGCAGGGATTTTCTACGAGCAGTACTTC.

Many counts were recorded for this clonotype. The chain is built from TRBV7-2 and TRBJ2-1, with 8 bases aligning to TRBD2. The CDR3 length is 17 residues. Germline-derived CDR1 and CDR2 are SGHTA and FQGNSA. J was trimmed by 6 bases and V by 2 bases; bases with no gene match: 12. CDR3 nucleotide sequence: TGTGCCAGCAGCTTATTAGCGGGAAAAACCCGGGGCAATGAGCAGTTCTTC. Protein product: CASSLLAGKTRGNEQFF. The whole variable domain, filled in from reference TRBV7-2 and TRBJ2-1, reads GAGVSQSPSNKVTEKGKDVELRCDPISGHTALYWYRQSLGQGLEFLIYFQGNSAPDKSGLPSDRFSAERTGGSVSTLTIQRTQQEDSAVYLCASSLLAGKTRGNEQFFGPGTRLTVL.

This clonotype has at least ten counts. The rearrangement links TRBV6-2 or TRBV6-3 to TRBJ2-7; perhaps TRBD2 as D (6 bases). Trimming took off 10 bases at V and 0 bases at J, with 13 bases between the two ends. The length of the CDR3 is 13 residues. Germline values: CDR1 MNHEY, CDR2 SVGEGT. DNA of the CDR3: TGTGCCACCACCCTGGGGGGCTCCTACGAGCAGTACTTC. It specifies CATTLGGSYEQYF.

This clonotype appeared many times. CDR3 amino acids: CASSLSFGVGNEQFF. CDR3 sequence (DNA): TGTGCCAGCAGCTTATCCTTCGGGGTCGGGAATGAGCAGTTCTTC. The gene calls are TRBV7-6 and TRBJ2-1, with D perhaps TRBD2 (5 bases). The V gene lost 2 bases and the J gene lost 7 bases, with 15 bases spanning the gap. Looked up from germline, CDR1 is SGHVS and CDR2 is FNYEAQ. There are 15 residues in the CDR3.

This clonotype was detected many times. The chain recombines TRBV27 with TRBJ1-3; D unresolved. V was shortened by 4 bases and J by 3 bases, with 10 bases between the two germline ends. Germline-derived CDR1 and CDR2 are MNHEY and SMNVEV (reference sequence). The CDR3 has 14 amino acids. CDR3 sequence (DNA): TGTGCCAGCAGTTCCCACGAGGTTGGAAACACCATATATTTT. Its translation is CASSSHEVGNTIYF.

The chain uses TRBV18 and TRBJ2-1, with no clear D. The ends were cut back, 10 bases at V and 8 bases at J, with 12 bases in the middle. The CDR3 contains 11 residues. Germline V gives CDR1 KGHSH, CDR2 LQKENI. CDR3 amino acids: CATWAADEQFF. The CDR3 bases are TGTGCCACCTGGGCCGCAGATGAGCAGTTCTTC.

This clonotype was counted only a few times. V is TRBV9 and J is TRBJ1-1; 7 bases are shared with TRBD1. Germline CDR1 and CDR2: SGDLS and YYNGEE. J lost 1 base, V lost 3 bases, and 0 bases had no gene match. CDR3 length equals 13 residues. The CDR3 spells CASSEGANTEAFF. Written as DNA, the CDR3 is TGTGCCAGCAGCGAGGGGGCGAACACTGAAGCTTTCTTT.

The J gene is TRBJ2-7, the V gene TRBV30; 7 positions agree with TRBD1. This CDR3 spans 12 amino acids. CDR1 is GTSNPN, CDR2 SVGIG, per germline (reference sequence). V shed 8 bases and J 1 base; nucleotides not matched to a gene: 5. The CDR3 region is CARQGDSYEQYF. CDR3 nucleotide sequence: TGTGCCCGGCAGGGGGATTCCTACGAGCAGTACTTC. Together with reference TRBV30 and TRBJ2-7, the CDR3 gives the full variable domain: SQTIHQWPATLVQPVGSPLSLECTVEGTSNPNLYWYRQAAGRGLQLLFYSVGIGQISSEVPQNLSASRPQDRQFILSSKKLLLSDSGFYLCARQGDSYEQYFGPGTRLTVT.

This chain connects TRBV12-3 or TRBV12-4 to TRBJ2-1, with TRBD2 identical over 11 bases. Trimming at V came to 6 bases and at J to 5 bases, leaving 3 bases not matched to a gene. This CDR3 is 14 amino acids long. The CDR3 sequence: CASRLAGGHNEQFF. The CDR3 DNA reads TGTGCCAGCAGGCTAGCGGGGGGCCACAATGAGCAGTTCTTC.

This clonotype came up many times. The chain is built from TRBV20-1 and TRBJ2-1; 12 bases line up with TRBD2. CDR1 is DFQATT, CDR2 SNEGSKA, per germline (reference sequence). The CDR3 is 18 residues long. Unmatched junction bases numbered 21, after V lost 6 bases and J lost 9 bases. The DNA for the CDR3 is TGCAGTGCCAATCCTCCTGATTTGGCTAGCGGGGGGGCCGGTGAGCAGTTCTTC. It yields the protein CSANPPDLASGGAGEQFF.

This chain links TRBV11-2 with TRBJ2-3; D unresolved. CDR1 SGHAT and CDR2 FQNNGV come from the germline V gene. The CDR3 spans 14 residues. Deletions cut 4 bases from V and 6 bases from J, with 14 bases between. CDR3 loop: CASSSQIVGDTQYF. CDR3 nucleotide sequence: TGTGCCAGCAGCTCCCAAATAGTTGGCGATACGCAGTATTTT.